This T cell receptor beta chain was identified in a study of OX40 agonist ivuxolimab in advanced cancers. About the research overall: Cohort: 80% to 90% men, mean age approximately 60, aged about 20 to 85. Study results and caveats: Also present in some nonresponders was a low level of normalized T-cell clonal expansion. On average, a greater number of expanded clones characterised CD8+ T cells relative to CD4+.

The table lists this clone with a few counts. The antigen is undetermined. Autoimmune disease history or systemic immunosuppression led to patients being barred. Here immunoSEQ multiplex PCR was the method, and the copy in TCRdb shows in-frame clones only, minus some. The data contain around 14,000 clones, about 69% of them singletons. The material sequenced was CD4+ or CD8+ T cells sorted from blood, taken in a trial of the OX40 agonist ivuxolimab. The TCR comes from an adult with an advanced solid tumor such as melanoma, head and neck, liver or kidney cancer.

The CDR3 is CATLPGRASGASTDTQYF. CDR3 nucleotide sequence: TGTGCCACCCTGCCCGGGAGGGCTAGCGGGGCTAGCACAGATACGCAGTATTTT. V gene TRBV7-8 combines with J gene TRBJ2-3; 9 bases are shared with TRBD2. Per germline, CDR1 SGHVS and CDR2 FQNEAQ. The junction had 17 bases not matched to a gene; V was cut back by 10 bases and J by 0 bases. The CDR3 runs 18 residues.